The 4 T cell receptor beta chains below were found in one sample sequenced in a study of cytomegalovirus exposure and HLA in healthy donors. This PCR relied on a set of 60 Vbeta primers and 13 Jbeta primers. Sequenced by immunoSEQ multiplex PCR; TCRdb stores in-frame clones only, minus some. The table records roughly 170,000 clones, 80% to 90% of them present only once. The material sequenced was PBMCs. The receptors were gathered from a girl aged 2 to 10 in good health and CMV-seropositive.

This chain links TRBV11-2 with TRBJ1-6; perhaps TRBD1 as D (5 bases). From germline, CDR1 is SGHAT and CDR2 FQNNGV. The ends were cut back, 3 bases at V and 5 bases at J, with 17 bases in the middle. This CDR3 region has 17 residues. This CDR3 reads CASSFSGQGEDNSPLHF. In DNA, the CDR3 is TGTGCCAGCAGCTTTTCGGGTCAGGGCGAGGATAATTCACCCCTCCACTTT.

J is TRBJ2-2 and V is TRBV5-1; D may be TRBD2 (5 bases). Germline-derived CDR1 and CDR2 are SGHRS and YFSETQ. The CDR3 runs 14 residues. V was cut by 0 bases and J by 10 bases, with 13 bases left in between. This chain's CDR3 is CASSLARVGVELFF. The CDR3 DNA reads TGCGCCAGCAGCTTGGCCCGGGTGGGAGTGGAGCTGTTTTTT.

V usage is TRBV11-2 and J usage is TRBJ2-7; 7 positions match TRBD1. The germline V gene encodes CDR1 SGHAT and CDR2 FQNNGV. J was trimmed by 3 bases and V by 4 bases; bases with no gene match: 12. The CDR3 has 16 amino acids. The CDR3 coding sequence is TGTGCCAGCAGCTCGTTAAAGGGGGCAGACATCTACGAGCAGTACTTC. Translating it yields CASSSLKGADIYEQYF.

A single count supports this clone. The J gene is TRBJ1-1, the V gene TRBV25-1; 10 bases line up with TRBD1. Germline assignment: CDR1 MGHDK and CDR2 SYGVNS. CDR3 length: 12 residues. V shed 5 bases, J shed 7 bases, and the junction held 1 base outside the gene matches. The CDR3 coding sequence is TGTGCCAGCAGTAGGGACAGGGGTGAAGCTTTCTTT. Translating gives CASSRDRGEAFF.